Below, 22 T cell receptor beta chains from the same sample are listed, as sequenced in a study of shared clonotypes between healthy human individuals. Method: immunoSEQ multiplex PCR; TCRdb's copy keeps in-frame clones and lacks some. The sample shows some 1 million clones, 70% to 80% of them seen only once. The sequenced sample was memory CD4+ T cells sorted from blood. Subset meaning: CD45RA-negative fraction. All receptors derive from a man aged 18 to 29 in good health.

The genes are TRBV5-5 and TRBJ2-7; D is possibly TRBD2 (6 bases). This CDR3 comprises 14 residues. Trimming stripped 0 bases from V and 4 bases from J, with 11 bases between. From germline, CDR1 is SGHKS and CDR2 YYEKEE (reference sequence). CDR3 bases: TGTGCCAGCAGCTTGGGACTAGTTCAATACGAGCAGTACTTC. Translation: CASSLGLVQYEQYF.

V usage is TRBV14 and J usage is TRBJ1-2, with 7 bases identical to TRBD1. The CDR3 extends over 15 amino acids. Germline assignment: CDR1 SGHDN and CDR2 FVKESK. V was clipped by 3 bases and J by 3 bases; unmatched bases: 7. CDR3: CASSHAGTVDYGYTF. In DNA form, the CDR3 reads TGTGCCAGCAGCCACGCCGGGACAGTTGACTATGGCTACACCTTC.

The table lists this clone with many counts. The chain links TRBV2 to TRBJ2-7, with no clear D. The V gene's germline CDR1 is SNHLY and CDR2 FYNNEI. V was cut by 3 bases and J by 2 bases, with 11 bases left in between. The CDR3 totals 14 residues. The CDR3 coding sequence is TGTGCCAGCAGTGACGACACGAGAACCTACGAGCAGTACTTC. Translation: CASSDDTRTYEQYF.

The V call is TRBV27, the J call TRBJ1-1; perhaps TRBD1 as D (5 bases). The CDR3 runs to 15 residues. V was cut by 3 bases and J by 0 bases, with 11 bases left in between. Germline lookup yields CDR1 MNHEY and CDR2 SMNVEV (reference sequence). The CDR3 here is CASSFATVMNTEAFF. CDR3 in DNA: TGTGCCAGCAGTTTCGCGACAGTGATGAACACTGAAGCTTTCTTT.

This rearrangement joins TRBV30 to TRBJ2-3; D unresolved. V was clipped by 4 bases and J by 6 bases, with 11 bases between them. Germline V lookup: CDR1 GTSNPN, CDR2 SVGIG (reference sequence). CDR3 length: 12 residues. The CDR3 is CAWKELGDTQYF. CDR3 in DNA: TGTGCCTGGAAGGAATTAGGGGATACGCAGTATTTT. The whole variable domain, remainder taken from reference TRBV30 and TRBJ2-3, is SQTIHQWPATLVQPVGSPLSLECTVEGTSNPNLYWYRQAAGRGLQLLFYSVGIGQISSEVPQNLSASRPQDRQFILSSKKLLLSDSGFYLCAWKELGDTQYFGPGTRLTVL.

The chain is built from TRBV6-1 and TRBJ1-1; the D is unclear. Trimming shortened V by 8 bases and J by 1 base, and 17 bases separated the two germline ends. This CDR3 is built from 15 residues. Germline V gene lookup returns CDR1 MNHNS and CDR2 SASEGT. The CDR3 reads CASAATDRWNTEAFF. DNA of the CDR3: TGTGCCAGCGCTGCCACAGATAGATGGAACACTGAAGCTTTCTTT.

CDR3 sequence: CASSGSGRAWETQYF. The CDR3 DNA reads TGTGCCAGCAGCGGTAGCGGGAGGGCCTGGGAGACCCAGTACTTC. This chain joins TRBV11-2 and TRBJ2-5; 11 bases are a match to TRBD2. There are 15 residues in the CDR3. V was pared by 5 bases and J by 5 bases, with 7 bases of the junction left unmatched. The germline CDR1 and CDR2 sequences are SGHAT and FQNNGV. The full variable domain, completed using reference TRBV11-2 and TRBJ2-5, is EAGVAQSPRYKIIEKRQSVAFWCNPISGHATLYWYQQILGQGPKLLIQFQNNGVVDDSQLPKDRFSAERLKGVDSTLKIQPAKLEDSAVYLCASSGSGRAWETQYFGPGTRLLVL.

This chain links TRBV18 with TRBJ1-2; D is perhaps TRBD1 (6 bases). This CDR3 region has 15 residues. Germline-derived CDR1 and CDR2 are KGHSH and LQKENI. V gave up 5 bases and J gave up 8 bases, with 21 bases separating them. The CDR3 region has the DNA TGTGCCAGCTCAACCACGACTTTAGAGACAGGCGGCTACACCTTC. Protein product: CASSTTTLETGGYTF.

This chain joins TRBV19 and TRBJ2-1, with 7 bases identical to TRBD1. The CDR3 length is 14 residues. Germline V gene data show CDR1 as LNHDA and CDR2 as SQIVND (reference sequence). Trimming removed 5 bases from V and 8 bases from J; junction bases left unmatched: 9. In DNA, the CDR3 is TGTGCCAGTAGTCAAAGACAGGGCTCGGATGAGCAGTTCTTC. Translation gives CASSQRQGSDEQFF.

The chain is built from TRBV7-9 and TRBJ2-2, with D unresolved. Germline V gene data show CDR1 as SEHNR and CDR2 as FQNEAQ (reference sequence). The CDR3 runs 11 residues. V lost 5 bases and J 15 bases, leaving 13 bases between the germline ends. The CDR3 reads CASSRYGLVFF. CDR3 bases: TGTGCCAGCAGCCGTTACGGGCTGGTGTTTTTT.

The rearrangement links TRBV18 to TRBJ1-4; a possible D gene is TRBD1 (5 bases). CDR1 is KGHSH, CDR2 LQKENI, per germline. This CDR3 contains 15 residues. V was trimmed by 3 bases and J by 8 bases, leaving 16 bases between them. CDR3 DNA: TGTGCCAGCTCACCGCAGGGTAACGTGGGAGAAAAACTGTTTTTT. Translated: CASSPQGNVGEKLFF.

This clone has a single count. The chain is built from TRBV16 and TRBJ2-2; D is ambiguous. V was cut by 4 bases and J by 4 bases, with 7 bases left in between. The CDR3 has 13 residues. CDR1 is KGHSY and CDR2 is FQNENV in the germline V gene. In DNA form, the CDR3 reads TGTGCCAGCAGCCGTCGCAGCACCGGGGAGCTGTTTTTT. Encoded protein: CASSRRSTGELFF.

This chain uses TRBV4-1 with TRBJ2-1; 12 nucleotides align to TRBD2. After removal of 5 bases from V and 9 bases from J, the junction contained 5 bases not matched to a gene. Germline lookup yields CDR1 MGHRA and CDR2 YSYEKL. CDR3 length equals 14 residues. CDR3 amino acids: CASSFRLAGVEQFF. The DNA of the CDR3 is TGCGCCAGCAGCTTCAGACTAGCGGGGGTTGAGCAGTTCTTC.

With regard to this clone: This sample includes further DNA sequences coding for the same CDR3. This chain links TRBV2 with TRBJ2-1, with no clear D. Between the trimmed V and J ends, which lost 2 bases and 1 base, there was a span of 0 bases. The CDR3 runs 12 residues. The germline gives CDR1 SNHLY, CDR2 FYNNEI. This CDR3 is CASSESYNEQFF. The CDR3, as DNA: TGTGCCAGCAGTGAATCCTACAATGAGCAGTTCTTC.

The chain has TRBV19 and TRBJ2-5, with D maybe TRBD1 (6 bases). Germline values: CDR1 LNHDA, CDR2 SQIVND (reference sequence). The germline V and J ends were trimmed by 5 bases and 1 base, with 11 bases remaining between them. The CDR3 covers 14 residues. The CDR3: CASSSTGIQETQYF. The DNA for the CDR3 is TGTGCCAGTAGTTCGACAGGAATCCAAGAGACCCAGTACTTC.

Details on this clone: Other DNA sequences from this sample encode an identical CDR3 as well. J is TRBJ1-2 and V is TRBV6-5, with TRBD1 identical over 10 bases. The CDR3 runs 13 residues. With 6 bases clipped from V and 5 bases from J, the junction kept 3 bases outside the gene matches. Germline CDR1 and CDR2: MNHEY and SVGAGI. This CDR3 reads CASSRQGAYGYTF. In nucleotides, the CDR3 is TGTGCCAGCAGCCGACAGGGGGCGTATGGCTACACCTTC.

This clone was counted between two and nine times. The chain couples TRBV6-1 to TRBJ1-1; TRBD1 is a possible D gene (5 bases). Germline CDR1 MNHNS, CDR2 SASEGT. V lost 8 bases and J lost 0, with 7 bases in between. The CDR3 spans 12 residues. CDR3: CASGHLNTEAFF. The CDR3 DNA reads TGTGCCAGCGGACACTTGAACACTGAAGCTTTCTTT.

V usage is TRBV10-3 and J usage is TRBJ2-3; the match to TRBD2 covers 7 bases. The CDR3 consists of 14 residues. V shed 7 bases and J 6 bases; nucleotides not matched to a gene: 10. The V gene's germline CDR1 is ENHRY and CDR2 SYGVKD. This chain's CDR3 is CAINERAAGDTQYF. The CDR3 bases are TGTGCCATCAACGAGCGGGCAGCGGGGGATACGCAGTATTTT.

The chain recombines TRBV2 with TRBJ1-3; D unresolved. Per germline, CDR1 SNHLY and CDR2 FYNNEI. The CDR3 has 13 amino acids. Trimming removed 4 bases at V and 4 bases at J, with 8 bases between. CDR3 DNA sequence: TGTGCCAGCAGTGCACAGCACGGAAACACCATATATTTT. Translation gives CASSAQHGNTIYF.

This clone was counted a few times. The chain links TRBV19 to TRBJ1-6; tentative D call: TRBD1 (5 bases). The V and J ends lost 8 bases and 6 bases respectively, with 8 bases between them. In germline, CDR1 is LNHDA, CDR2 SQIVND (reference sequence). CDR3 length: 12 residues. The CDR3 protein is CASRQGNSPLHF. The CDR3, as DNA: TGTGCCAGTCGCCAGGGTAATTCACCCCTCCACTTT. The full variable domain, with the rest looked up from reference TRBV19 and TRBJ1-6, is DGGITQSPKYLFRKEGQNVTLSCEQNLNHDAMYWYRQDPGQGLRLIYYSQIVNDFQKGDIAEGYSVSREKKESFPLTVTSAQKNPTAFYLCASRQGNSPLHFGNGTRLTVT.

In DNA form, the CDR3 reads TGCGCCAGCAGCTTGATTTGGGGGGCGACAGATACGCAGTATTTT. This translates into CASSLIWGATDTQYF. The chain is built from TRBV5-1 and TRBJ2-3; tentatively, D is TRBD1 or TRBD2 (6 bases each). The CDR3 runs 15 residues. Between the trimmed V and J ends, which lost 1 base and 3 bases, there was a span of 12 bases. Germline CDR1 reads SGHRS; CDR2 reads YFSETQ.

This clone was seen a single time. A read error may explain this, as a much larger clone is one base away. The V call is TRBV6-6, the J call TRBJ1-1; 10 nucleotides agree with TRBD1. The CDR3 consists of 14 residues. The J segment lost 4 bases and the V segment lost 5 bases, leaving 4 bases of the junction unmatched. In germline, CDR1 is MNHNY, CDR2 SVGAGI (reference sequence). CDR3 nucleotide sequence: TGTGCCAGCAGTAACCGGGACAGGGGCACTGAAGCTTTCTTT. Translated, it gives CASSNRDRGTEAFF.